These T cell receptor beta chains were read from a single sample in a study of CD8+CD57+ T cells in acquired aplastic anemia. TCRdb itself ran the reads through MiXCR, one entry per CDR3 protein. This sample has 180,000 or so distinct CDR3 sequences, with about half found just once. Material for sequencing was sorted CD4+, CD8+, or CD8+CD57+ T cells (not recorded which) from PBMCs. These receptor sequences come from a human donor with aplastic anemia. Both conserved end residues are part of each CDR3. The D gene is left open where the match is weak. Clone size is shown for a subset of rows, as once, few, many or a class of expanded clone.

V	size	D	J	DNA	CDR3
TRBV18	few	.	TRBJ1-1	TGTGCCAGCTCACTTCCGGCGCAGCAGAACACTGAAGCTTTCTTT	CASSLPAQQNTEAFF
TRBV20-1	.	TRBD1	TRBJ2-3	TGCAGTGCTCTCCCAGTGCCGGGACAGGAGAGCACAGATACGCAGTATTTT	CSALPVPGQESTDTQYF
TRBV7-2	many	.	TRBJ1-1	TGTGCCAGCAGCCCAACAGGGTGGGTTGAAGCTTTCTTT	CASSPTGWVEAFF
TRBV10-3	many	TRBD2	TRBJ2-2	TGTGCCATCAGTCTCGGTCTAGCGGGGGGCACCGGGGAGCTGTTTTTT	CAISLGLAGGTGELFF
TRBV19	.	.	TRBJ1-1	TGTGCCAGTAGTATAGACGACACTGAAGCTTTCTTT	CASSIDDTEAFF
TRBV7-6	many	TRBD1	TRBJ1-2	TGTGCCAGCAGCTTAGTAAGACAGGGGGGCTATGGCTACACCTTC	CASSLVRQGGYGYTF
TRBV10-3	many	TRBD1	TRBJ1-1	TGTGCCTCCGGGGGGACAGGGGGCTTTCACACTGAAGCTTTCTTT	CASGGTGGFHTEAFF
TRBV7-2	many	.	TRBJ2-1	TGTGCCAGCAGTCTGACAGATCGAATTGTCAACAATGAGCAGTTCTTC	CASSLTDRIVNNEQFF
TRBV7-8	many	TRBD1	TRBJ1-6	TGTGCCAGCAGCATCCCGGACAGGGGGCATTCACCCCTCCACTTT	CASSIPDRGHSPLHF
TRBV5-1	many	TRBD2	TRBJ2-3	TGCGCCAGCAGCTTGGTAGCGGGAGGACAAGATACGCAGTATTTT	CASSLVAGGQDTQYF
TRBV18	many	TRBD2	TRBJ2-7	TGTGCCAGCTCACCTCCGGGACTAATGTACGAGCAGTACTTC	CASSPPGLMYEQYF